A selection of T cell receptor beta chains follows, all from one sample in a study of regulatory T cells in long-lasting Graves disease. MiXCR was run by TCRdb on the multiplex PCR reads, yielding one entry per CDR3 protein. The sample contains around 500,000 distinct CDR3 sequences, around an eighth of which appear only once. These data were also filed under a second study, of T cells in Graves' hyperthyroidism and ophthalmopathy.

The sequences come from peripheral blood mononuclear cells (PBMCs), collected at new diagnosis, from a patient treated with antithyroid drugs. The receptors originated from a man aged 25-40 years with Graves disease. Each CDR3 is given with its conserved first and last residue. A D gene is named only where the DNA matches it firmly. Rows may omit the clone size; those that give it use once, few, many or a size class.

d_call j_call clone_size v_call cdr3_nt cdr3_aa
TRBD2 TRBJ2-7 NA TRBV20-1 TGTAGTATGACTAGCGGGAGAACGGGGCAGTCGGGTTACAATGAGCAGTACTTC CSMTSGRTGQSGYNEQYF
NA TRBJ2-2 few TRBV6-1 TGTGCCAGCAGTGCCCCTAACATTAACACCGGGGAGCTGTTTTTT CASSAPNINTGELFF
NA TRBJ1-6 NA TRBV5-6 TGTGCCAGCAGCGTCGTAGAGGACCGGCAGTCACCCCTCCACTTT CASSVVEDRQSPLHF
TRBD2 TRBJ2-7 NA TRBV5-1 TGCGCCAGCAGCATGGGACTAGCGGGAGGAACAGTCGTCGAGCAGTACTTC CASSMGLAGGTVVEQYF
TRBD1 TRBJ2-2 NA TRBV20-1 TGCAGTGCGAACTACCCCGGACAGGGGAACACCGGGGAGCTGTTTTTT CSANYPGQGNTGELFF
TRBD1 TRBJ2-7 NA TRBV3-1 TGTGCCAGCAGCCACGCCGGGACAGGGGCTTCTAGCGAGCAGTACTTC CASSHAGTGASSEQYF
NA TRBJ2-7 many TRBV29-1 TGCAGCGTGGCCTCGGCGCCCGCCGAGCAGTACTTC CSVASAPAEQYF
TRBD2 TRBJ2-1 few TRBV27 TGTGCCAGCAGTTCCACCTCGACTAGCGGGACTTACAATGAGCAGTTCTTC CASSSTSTSGTYNEQFF
NA TRBJ1-2 many TRBV20-1 TGCAGTGCTAGGCGGCTATATTGGGGTGAGGGCTACACCTTC CSARRLYWGEGYTF
NA TRBJ1-4 many TRBV5-5 TGTGCCAGCAGCAGGGCTAGGACGGATGAAAAACTGTTTTTT CASSRARTDEKLFF
NA TRBJ2-3 few TRBV24-1 TGTGCCACCAGCCGGGTCAGCACAGTTACGCAGTATTTT CATSRVSTVTQYF
NA TRBJ2-7 many TRBV2 TGTGCCAGCAGTGGACACTATACGACCTACGAGCAGTACTTC CASSGHYTTYEQYF
NA TRBJ2-5 NA TRBV19 TGTGCCAGTAGCAGGGTGGGGGGCCAAGAGACCCAGTACTTC CASSRVGGQETQYF
NA TRBJ2-5 few TRBV7-2 TGTGCCAGCAGCCCCTCACCGGCGGCTAGCGCCTTGGGAGAGACCCAGTACTTC CASSPSPAASALGETQYF
NA TRBJ2-5 few TRBV27 TGTGCCAGCAGTTTATCCTACGGAGGGGGCGGAGGGGAGACCCAGTACTTC CASSLSYGGGGGETQYF
TRBD1 TRBJ1-5 few TRBV5-1 TGCGCCAGCAGCTCCGTCCCTCAGGGGGGCAATCAGCCCCAGCATTTT CASSSVPQGGNQPQHF
TRBD2 TRBJ2-1 NA TRBV2 TGTGCCGGCAGCGGGGGGGACGTTGGTGAGCAGTTCTTC CAGSGGDVGEQFF
TRBD2 TRBJ2-7 NA TRBV4-1 TGCGCCAGCAGCCTACTGACTAGCGGCCACTCCTACGAGCAGTACTTC CASSLLTSGHSYEQYF
NA TRBJ2-7 few TRBV6-5 TGTGCCAGCAGTTACTCCGACTCTTACGAGCAGTACTTC CASSYSDSYEQYF
TRBD2 TRBJ2-5 many TRBV12-3/TRBV12-4 TGTGCCAGCAGTTTTGTGGCGGGAGTTAGAGAGACCCAGTACTTC CASSFVAGVRETQYF
NA TRBJ1-1 many TRBV6-1 TGTGCCAGCAGTCCTGGGGCAACAGGAAACACTGAAGCTTTCTTT CASSPGATGNTEAFF
NA TRBJ2-4 NA TRBV9 TGTGCCAGCAGCGCTCGTGGTACAGGAAACATTCAGTACTTC CASSARGTGNIQYF